The 22 T cell receptor beta chains presented below share a single source sample, sequenced in a study of blood T cell repertoires in COVID-19. Using immunoSEQ multiplex PCR, the repertoire was profiled, and TCRdb retains in-frame clones only, with some absent. The table shows roughly 260,000 clones, with 83% occurring only once. The sample comprised PBMCs or T cells enriched from blood (not recorded which). These receptors were collected from a middle-aged woman who had been exposed to COVID-19.

This clone was seen a handful of times. The chain joins TRBV18 to TRBJ2-5; TRBD2 matches 11 bases. The CDR3 runs 17 residues. Losses at the gene ends were 2 bases for V and 2 bases for J; bases not matched to a gene: 7. Germline V gene lookup returns CDR1 KGHSH and CDR2 LQKENI. As DNA, the CDR3 is TGTGCCAGCTCACCAGGTTATACTAGCGGGGGACAAGAGACCCAGTACTTC. Amino acid sequence: CASSPGYTSGGQETQYF. Supplemented by reference TRBV18 and TRBJ2-5, the full variable domain reads NAGVMQNPRHLVRRRGQEARLRCSPMKGHSHVYWYRQLPEEGLKFMVYLQKENIIDESGMPKERFSAEFPKEGPSILRIQQVVRGDSAAYFCASSPGYTSGGQETQYFGPGTRLLVL.

The chain uses TRBV9 and TRBJ1-1, with a possible D match to TRBD1 (6 bases). There are 14 residues in the CDR3. CDR1 and CDR2 (germline): SGDLS, YYNGEE. Trimming left V 0 bases short and J 1 base short, with 7 bases between. CDR3 DNA: TGTGCCAGCAGCGTAGAGGGGGAGAACACTGAAGCTTTCTTT. It yields the protein CASSVEGENTEAFF. Full variable domain (outside the CDR3, taken from reference TRBV9 and TRBJ1-1): DSGVTQTPKHLITATGQRVTLRCSPRSGDLSVYWYQQSLDQGLQFLIQYYNGEERAKGNILERFSAQQFPDLHSELNLSSLELGDSALYFCASSVEGENTEAFFGQGTRLTVV.

This clone was observed a single time. V gene TRBV19 combines with J gene TRBJ1-2; the D is unclear. CDR1 LNHDA and CDR2 SQIVND come from the germline V gene (reference sequence). CDR3 length: 14 amino acids. V lost 6 bases to trimming and J lost 4 bases, with 15 bases between them. The CDR3 is CASSRGSTTYGYTF. The CDR3 DNA sequence: TGTGCCAGTAGCCGGGGATCCACTACCTATGGCTACACCTTC.

The J gene is TRBJ1-1, the V gene TRBV6-6, with a tentative D call TRBD1 (5 bases). Trimming removed 4 bases at V and 3 bases at J, with 9 bases between. The CDR3 sequence is 13 residues long. The germline CDR1 and CDR2 sequences are MNHNY and SVGAGI (reference sequence). The CDR3 sequence is CASSSGTYTEAFF. Here the CDR3 DNA reads TGTGCCAGCAGTTCCGGGACTTACACTGAAGCTTTCTTT.

This chain uses TRBV5-1 with TRBJ1-2, with D perhaps matching TRBD1 (5 bases). CDR1 and CDR2 (germline): SGHRS, YFSETQ. The CDR3 sequence is 13 residues long. V was cut by 4 bases and J by 5 bases, with 12 bases left in between. CDR3 sequence: CASSQGVEYGYTF. The CDR3, as DNA: TGCGCCAGCAGCCAGGGTGTGGAGTATGGCTACACCTTC.

J is TRBJ2-1 and V is TRBV6-5; TRBD1 aligns across 11 bases. The germline V gene has CDR1 MNHEY and CDR2 SVGAGI. CDR3 length: 16 residues. V was clipped by 2 bases and J by 5 bases; unmatched bases: 5. The CDR3 DNA follows: TGTGCCAGCAGTTACCGGGACAGGGGGGCAAACAATGAGCAGTTCTTC. Translated, it gives CASSYRDRGANNEQFF.

This rearrangement joins TRBV7-9 to TRBJ2-7, with 8 bases lining up with TRBD2. Germline loops: CDR1 SEHNR, CDR2 FQNEAQ (reference sequence). Trimming cost V 4 bases and J 0 bases; bases outside gene matches: 11. The CDR3 runs 17 residues. The CDR3 coding sequence is TGTGCCAGCAGCTCCTCATTTGCGGGGGGTTCCTCCTACGAGCAGTACTTC. It codes for CASSSSFAGGSSYEQYF. Combining the CDR3 with reference TRBV7-9 and TRBJ2-7 gives the whole variable domain DTGVSQNPRHKITKRGQNVTFRCDPISEHNRLYWYRQTLGQGPEFLTYFQNEAQLEKSRLLSDRFSAERPKGSFSTLEIQRTEQGDSAMYLCASSSSFAGGSSYEQYFGPGTRLTVT.

The rearrangement uses TRBV12-3 or TRBV12-4 and TRBJ2-1; 7 positions match TRBD1. The length of the CDR3 is 12 residues. V lost 6 bases, J lost 14 bases, and 10 bases stayed unmatched. Here the CDR3 DNA reads TGTGCCAGCAGGCTCGAACGGGACAGTGAGTTCTTC. Amino acid sequence: CASRLERDSEFF.

The rearrangement links TRBV7-9 to TRBJ1-6; D is unclear. V was trimmed by 6 bases and J by 5 bases, leaving 8 bases between them. This CDR3 is built from 13 residues. The germline gives CDR1 SEHNR, CDR2 FQNEAQ (reference sequence). CDR3 protein: CASRGVDNSPLHF. The CDR3 coding sequence is TGTGCCAGCAGGGGCGTTGATAATTCACCCCTCCACTTT.

This chain connects TRBV28 to TRBJ1-2, with D perhaps matching TRBD1 (6 bases). Between the trimmed V and J ends, which lost 3 bases and 5 bases, there was a span of 13 bases. Germline V gene data show CDR1 as MDHEN and CDR2 as SYDVKM. The CDR3 covers 14 residues. DNA of the CDR3: TGTGCCAGCAGTTTGGCGCAGGGGCCATATGGCTACACCTTC. Protein: CASSLAQGPYGYTF.

The chain employs TRBV29-1 and TRBJ2-2; 8 positions agree with TRBD1. Germline CDR1 and CDR2: SQVTM and ANQGSEA. Trimming took 6 bases from V and 3 from J; bases not matched to a gene: 9. The CDR3 runs 15 residues. The CDR3 nucleotides read TGCAGCGTAGGCCAGGGGGCTTACGACACCGGGGAGCTGTTTTTT. As protein: CSVGQGAYDTGELFF.

The J gene is TRBJ1-2, the V gene TRBV28; D is unresolved. The CDR3 extends over 13 amino acids. Germline CDR1 MDHEN, CDR2 SYDVKM. V gave up 7 bases and J gave up 2 bases, with 11 bases separating them. The CDR3 spells CASTEGGNYGYTF. In DNA, the CDR3 is TGTGCCAGCACCGAAGGAGGGAACTATGGCTACACCTTC.

This chain links TRBV18 with TRBJ2-7, with 9 bases matching TRBD2. The V and J ends lost 4 bases and 4 bases, in that order; junction bases with no gene match: 5. Germline lookup yields CDR1 KGHSH and CDR2 LQKENI. The CDR3 extends over 14 amino acids. CDR3 protein: CASSLAGAEYEQYF. CDR3 in DNA: TGTGCCAGCTCACTAGCGGGGGCGGAGTACGAGCAGTACTTC. Based on the CDR3 plus reference TRBV18 and TRBJ2-7, the full variable domain is NAGVMQNPRHLVRRRGQEARLRCSPMKGHSHVYWYRQLPEEGLKFMVYLQKENIIDESGMPKERFSAEFPKEGPSILRIQQVVRGDSAAYFCASSLAGAEYEQYFGPGTRLTVT.

J is TRBJ1-5 and V is TRBV28, with D unresolved. V gave up 6 bases and J gave up 0 bases, with 18 bases separating them. This CDR3 has 17 residues. CDR1 is MDHEN, CDR2 SYDVKM, per germline. The CDR3 spells CASSIDAAMDSNQPQHF. The CDR3 nucleotides read TGTGCCAGCAGCATAGACGCGGCCATGGATAGCAATCAGCCCCAGCATTTT. The whole variable domain, remainder taken from reference TRBV28 and TRBJ1-5, is DVKVTQSSRYLVKRTGEKVFLECVQDMDHENMFWYRQDPGLGLRLIYFSYDVKMKEKGDIPEGYSVSREKKERFSLILESASTNQTSMYLCASSIDAAMDSNQPQHFGDGTRLSIL.

On this clone itself: The same CDR3 also results from other DNA sequences found in this sample. This chain links TRBV19 with TRBJ1-5; tentatively, D is TRBD1 (5 bases). CDR1 is LNHDA and CDR2 is SQIVND in the germline V gene (reference sequence). This CDR3 comprises 13 residues. Trimming took 4 bases from V and 3 from J, leaving 7 bases between them. CDR3 in DNA: TGTGCCAGTAGTAGACAGTCCAATCAGCCCCAGCATTTT. It specifies CASSRQSNQPQHF.

The rearrangement joins TRBV5-1 to TRBJ2-1; weak D call: TRBD2 (5 bases). The CDR3 is 14 residues long. V dropped 7 bases and J dropped 1 base, with 12 bases sitting between them. Germline V lookup: CDR1 SGHRS, CDR2 YFSETQ. The CDR3 nucleotides read TGCGCCAGCGCTCCCGGAGGATCCTACAATGAGCAGTTCTTC. Amino acid sequence: CASAPGGSYNEQFF.

The chain combines TRBV11-2 with TRBJ1-1; TRBD1 is a possible D gene (5 bases). Trimming cost V 5 bases and J 1 base, with 11 bases left between them. The CDR3 covers 14 residues. Germline V lookup: CDR1 SGHAT, CDR2 FQNNGV. CDR3 nucleotides: TGTGCCAGCAGCCCGCTAAGGGGGAACACTGAAGCTTTCTTT. As protein: CASSPLRGNTEAFF.

The chain carries TRBV27 and TRBJ2-2, with 7 bases fitting TRBD1. Germline V gene sequence: CDR1 MNHEY, CDR2 SMNVEV (reference sequence). This CDR3 is built from 14 residues. V lost 6 bases to trimming and J lost 6 bases; unmatched junction nucleotides: 7. CDR3 sequence reads: CASSIDRAPGELFF. CDR3 coding DNA: TGTGCCAGCAGCATAGACAGGGCCCCCGGGGAGCTGTTTTTT.

The rearrangement uses TRBV11-2 and TRBJ1-4; a possible D gene is TRBD1 (5 bases). Trimming pared 0 bases from V and 7 bases from J, leaving 12 bases between. The CDR3 runs to 15 residues. Germline values: CDR1 SGHAT, CDR2 FQNNGV. CDR3 region: CASSLEGAWGEKLFF. DNA for the CDR3: TGTGCCAGCAGCTTAGAAGGGGCGTGGGGTGAAAAACTGTTTTTT.

The chain has TRBV9 and TRBJ1-5; 8 nucleotides agree with TRBD1. There are 16 residues in the CDR3. CDR1 is SGDLS and CDR2 is YYNGEE in the germline V gene. Germline trimming cut 3 bases from V and 2 bases from J; bases unmatched to any gene: 7. In DNA, the CDR3 is TGTGCCAGCAGCGCTGAACAGGGGGGGGGCAATCAGCCCCAGCATTTT. It codes for CASSAEQGGGNQPQHF. Filled out from reference TRBV9 and TRBJ1-5, the complete variable domain reads DSGVTQTPKHLITATGQRVTLRCSPRSGDLSVYWYQQSLDQGLQFLIQYYNGEERAKGNILERFSAQQFPDLHSELNLSSLELGDSALYFCASSAEQGGGNQPQHFGDGTRLSIL.

This chain's CDR3 is CASSLSPTGDSYNEQFF. The DNA for the CDR3 is TGTGCCAGCAGCTTAAGCCCGACAGGGGACTCCTACAATGAGCAGTTCTTC. This chain connects TRBV7-2 to TRBJ2-1, with 8 bases that match TRBD1. The CDR3 sequence is 17 residues long. Germline trimming cut 2 bases from V and 0 bases from J; bases unmatched to any gene: 6. In germline, CDR1 is SGHTA, CDR2 FQGNSA.

This clone was detected only a few times. The rearrangement uses TRBV21-1 and TRBJ2-7; TRBD2, as called in the table, went unchecked against the DNA. TRBV21-1 is termed a pseudogene. The CDR3 runs to 16 residues. The CDR3 region has the DNA TGTGCCAGCTCACCGGGGGTTCGGGGGGGTAACTACGAGCAGTACTTC. Amino acids: CASSPGVRGGNYEQYF.